This TCR beta chain emerged from a study of CD8+ T cells in alopecia areata. Notes on the study in general: Although TCR sharing was seen in mice, sharing across patients was less clear, possibly for HLA-related reasons. Tofacitinib significantly brought down scalp clonality and expanded CD8+ clones among top 100. In scalp and blood during tofacitinib, many expanded lesional clones persisted.

This clone was seen many times. Its antigen remains unidentified. Treatment denoted: oral pan-JAK inhibitor, 5-10 mg twice daily. Alopecia areata patients gave lesional scalp punch biopsies and peripheral blood samples. RNA, once extracted, was reverse transcribed into cDNA for use as the sequencing template. Profiled with immunoSEQ multiplex PCR; TCRdb holds only in-frame clones, not every one. This sample has some 200,000 clones, with roughly 60% found just once. The V end lost 1 base, the J end lost 2 bases, and 13 bases lay between the germline ends. The length of the CDR3 is 16 residues. The germline V gene encodes CDR1 LGHNA and CDR2 YNFKEQ.

Source: CD4+ T cells sorted from blood, taken at week 24, from a patient treated with tofacitinib. The TCR originated in a human donor with alopecia areata. The chain uses TRBV4-2 and TRBJ2-3; weak D call: TRBD2 (6 bases). CDR3 region: CASSQVSPGDTDTQYF. Here the CDR3 DNA reads TGTGCCAGCAGCCAAGTCTCTCCGGGGGACACAGATACGCAGTATTTT.